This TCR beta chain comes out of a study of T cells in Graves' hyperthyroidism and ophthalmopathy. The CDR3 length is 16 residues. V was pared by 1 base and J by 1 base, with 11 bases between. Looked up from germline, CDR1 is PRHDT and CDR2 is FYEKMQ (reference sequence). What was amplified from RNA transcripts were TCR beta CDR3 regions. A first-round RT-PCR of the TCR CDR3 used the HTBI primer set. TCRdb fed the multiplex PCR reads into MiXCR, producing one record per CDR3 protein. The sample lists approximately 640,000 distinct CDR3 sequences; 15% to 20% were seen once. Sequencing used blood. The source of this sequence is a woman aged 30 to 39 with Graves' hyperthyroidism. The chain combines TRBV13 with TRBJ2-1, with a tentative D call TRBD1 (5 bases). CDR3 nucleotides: TGTGCCAGCAGCTTAGAGCAGGGCCCTTCCTACAATGAGCAGTTCTTC. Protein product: CASSLEQGPSYNEQFF.